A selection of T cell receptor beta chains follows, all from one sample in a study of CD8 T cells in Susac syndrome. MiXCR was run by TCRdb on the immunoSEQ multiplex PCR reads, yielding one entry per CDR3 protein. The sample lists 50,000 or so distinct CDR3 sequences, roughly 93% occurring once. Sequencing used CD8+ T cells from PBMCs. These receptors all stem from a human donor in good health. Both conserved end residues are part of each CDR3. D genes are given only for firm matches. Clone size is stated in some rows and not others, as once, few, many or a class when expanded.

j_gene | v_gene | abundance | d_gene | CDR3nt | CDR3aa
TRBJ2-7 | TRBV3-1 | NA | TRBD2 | TGTGCCAGCAGCCTCGGACTAGCCCCGGTCGAGCAGTACTTC | CASSLGLAPVEQYF
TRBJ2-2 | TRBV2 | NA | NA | TGTGCCAGCGTTTACTACGGCGGGGAGCTGTTTTTT | CASVYYGGELFF
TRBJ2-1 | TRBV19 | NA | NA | TGTGCCAGTAGTATAGGGAGGCCCGGTAGCAATGAGCAGTTCTTC | CASSIGRPGSNEQFF
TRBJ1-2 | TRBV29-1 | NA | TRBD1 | TGCAGCGTTACAGGGGATACCTATGGCTACACCTTC | CSVTGDTYGYTF
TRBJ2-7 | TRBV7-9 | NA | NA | TGTGCCAGCAGCGGATGGGACCGGCCAGACTACGAGCAGTACTTC | CASSGWDRPDYEQYF
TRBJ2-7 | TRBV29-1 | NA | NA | TGCAGCGTTTTCGGAGGGACGGTGCCCTACGAGCAGTACTTC | CSVFGGTVPYEQYF
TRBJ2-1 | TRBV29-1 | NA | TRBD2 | TGCAGCGTTGATGATTTAGCGGGAGGCTTCCGCAATGAGCAGTTCTTC | CSVDDLAGGFRNEQFF
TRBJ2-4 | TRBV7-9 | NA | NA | TGTGCCAGCAGCTCACCAGGGTCAAACATTCAGTACTTC | CASSSPGSNIQYF
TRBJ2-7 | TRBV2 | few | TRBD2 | TGTGCCAGCGGGGGACTAGCGGGAGAGTCCTACGAGCAGTACTTC | CASGGLAGESYEQYF
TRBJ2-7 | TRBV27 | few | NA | TGTGCCAGCAGTCCGACTAGTGCGGGCGAGCAGTACTTC | CASSPTSAGEQYF
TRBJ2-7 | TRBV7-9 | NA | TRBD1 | TGTGCCAGCAGCCCTAGACAGGGGGCTTCGTACGAGCAGTACTTC | CASSPRQGASYEQYF
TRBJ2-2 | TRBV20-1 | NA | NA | TGCAGTGCGGCGCGCGACGGGGAGCTGTTTTTT | CSAARDGELFF
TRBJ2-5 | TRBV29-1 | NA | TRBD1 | TGCAGCGTTGAGAGGGACAGGGAAATCTTGACCCAGTACTTC | CSVERDREILTQYF
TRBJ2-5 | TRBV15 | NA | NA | TGTGCCACCAGCAGAAGAAGGGAGGGGGCGACGGAGACCCAGTACTTC | CATSRRREGATETQYF
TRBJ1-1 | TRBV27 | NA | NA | TGTGCCAGCAGTCTAGGGACAACGAACACTGAAGCTTTCTTT | CASSLGTTNTEAFF
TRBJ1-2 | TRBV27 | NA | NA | TGTGCCAGCAGTTTTGGGGGGTACTATGGCTACACCTTC | CASSFGGYYGYTF
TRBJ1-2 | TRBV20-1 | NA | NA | TGCAGTGCTAGCCCACTACGGGAGGGGGTCAATGGCTACACCTTC | CSASPLREGVNGYTF
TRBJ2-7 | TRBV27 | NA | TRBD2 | TGTGCCAGCAGTTTGGCCCGACAGGGGACTAGCGACGACGAGCAGTACTTC | CASSLARQGTSDDEQYF
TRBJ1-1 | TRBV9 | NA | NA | TGTGCCAGCAGCCCCAGCCAGGGGAACACTGAAGCTTTCTTT | CASSPSQGNTEAFF
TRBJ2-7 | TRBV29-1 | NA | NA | TGCAGCGTTGATCAGGGCTACGAGCAGTACTTC | CSVDQGYEQYF
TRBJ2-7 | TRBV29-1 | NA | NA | TGCAGCGTTGTTCGGGGGCCGGGGGAGCAGTACTTC | CSVVRGPGEQYF
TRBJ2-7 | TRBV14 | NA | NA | TGTGCCAGCAGCCAAGATGAGGCCCTACCTTACGAGCAGTACTTC | CASSQDEALPYEQYF
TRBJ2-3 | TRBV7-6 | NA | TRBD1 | TGTGCCAGCAGCTCGGGACAGGGGGTAGATACGCAGTATTTT | CASSSGQGVDTQYF
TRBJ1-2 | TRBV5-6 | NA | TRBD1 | TGTGCCAGCAGCTTCGGGACAGGGCTCTATGGCTACACCTTC | CASSFGTGLYGYTF
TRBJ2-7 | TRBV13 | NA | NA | TGTGCCAGCAGCTCCAACTCCTACGAGCAGTACTTC | CASSSNSYEQYF
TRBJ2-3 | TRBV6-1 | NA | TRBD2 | TGTGCCAGCACTGGGGGCGCGGGGGGTCCAGATACGCAGTATTTT | CASTGGAGGPDTQYF
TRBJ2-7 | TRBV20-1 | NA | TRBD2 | TGCAGTGCTAAAGGACTAGCGGACTACGAGCAGTACTTC | CSAKGLADYEQYF
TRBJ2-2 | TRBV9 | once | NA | TGTGCCAGCAGCGTAGGGGGGTCCGGGGAGCTGTTTTTT | CASSVGGSGELFF
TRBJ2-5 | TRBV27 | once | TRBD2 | TGTGCCAGCAGTCCCTGGACTAGCGGACAAGAGACCCAGTACTTC | CASSPWTSGQETQYF
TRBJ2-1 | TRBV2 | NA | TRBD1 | TGTGCCAGAACAAGACTGGACAGGGTCGGTGAGCAGTTCTTC | CARTRLDRVGEQFF
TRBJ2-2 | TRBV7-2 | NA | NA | TGTGCCAGCACCTGGGGCGGGGAGCTGTTTTTT | CASTWGGELFF
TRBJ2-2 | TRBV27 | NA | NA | TGTGCCAGCAGTCCAGGGCCCGCCCCCGGGGAGCTGTTTTTT | CASSPGPAPGELFF
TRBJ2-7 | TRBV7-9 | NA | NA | TGTGCCAGCAGCTCAGACCCTAGCGCCGCCTACGAGCAGTACTTC | CASSSDPSAAYEQYF
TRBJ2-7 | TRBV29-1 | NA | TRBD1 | TGCAGCGTTGAGATAGGGACAGTCTCCTACGAGCAGTACTTC | CSVEIGTVSYEQYF
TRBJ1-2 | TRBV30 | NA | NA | TGTGCCTGGAGTGTGGGCACATGGGGCTACACCTTC | CAWSVGTWGYTF
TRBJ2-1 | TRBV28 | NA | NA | TGTGCCAGCAGTCAAGGGGTGCGGGGCTTCCCTGAGCAGTTCTTC | CASSQGVRGFPEQFF
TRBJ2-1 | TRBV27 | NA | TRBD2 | TGTGCCAGCAGTCTAGCGGGAGGACAAGGTGAGCAGTTCTTC | CASSLAGGQGEQFF
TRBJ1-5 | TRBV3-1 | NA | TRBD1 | TGTGCCAGCAGCCAAGGGGGAGACAGGGGCAATAGCAATCAGCCCCAGCATTTT | CASSQGGDRGNSNQPQHF
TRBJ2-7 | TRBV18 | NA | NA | TGTGCCAGCTCACCTGCAGACTACGAGCAGTACTTC | CASSPADYEQYF
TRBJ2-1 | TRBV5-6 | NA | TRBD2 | TGTGCCAGCAGCTTGGGCGGGGGGGATGAGCAGTTCTTC | CASSLGGGDEQFF
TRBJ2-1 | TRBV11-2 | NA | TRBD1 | TGTGCCAGCAGCCTCGGACAGGGTCCCTACAATGAGCAGTTCTTC | CASSLGQGPYNEQFF
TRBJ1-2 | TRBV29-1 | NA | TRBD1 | TGCAGCGTTGAAGGAACAGGGGGCTCCTATGGCTACACCTTC | CSVEGTGGSYGYTF
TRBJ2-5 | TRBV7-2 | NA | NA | TGTGCCAGCAGCTTAGGGGTGTGGGCTACCAGAGAAGAGACCCAGTACTTC | CASSLGVWATREETQYF
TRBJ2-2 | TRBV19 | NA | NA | TGTGCCAGTAGTCCCTGGGCCACCGGGGAGCTGTTTTTT | CASSPWATGELFF
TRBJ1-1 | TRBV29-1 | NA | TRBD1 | TGCAGCTCCAATCAGGGGGGGTACTTGAACACTGAAGCTTTCTTT | CSSNQGGYLNTEAFF
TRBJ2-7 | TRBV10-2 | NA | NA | TGCGCCAGCAGTGAAGTACAGAACAGCTACGAGCAGTACTTC | CASSEVQNSYEQYF
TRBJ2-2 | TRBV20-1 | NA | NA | TGCAGTGCTACTCGAGAGTTCATCACCGGGGAGCTGTTTTTT | CSATREFITGELFF